This T cell receptor (beta chain) was recorded in a study of blood T cell repertoires in COVID-19. Study-wide background: Sites across the United States, Italy and Spain contributed samples from acute and convalescent COVID-19. From T cells, B-cell-depleted T cells, or PBMCs came the material, which was cDNA or gDNA.

CDR1 and CDR2 (germline): LNHDA, SQIVND (reference sequence). V shed 10 bases, J shed 5 bases, and the junction held 9 bases outside the gene matches. The CDR3 length is 15 residues. As originally analysed: Amplification with reference gene primers provided the estimates of nucleated cell counts. Assay: immunoSEQ multiplex PCR; the TCRdb copy retains only in-frame clones and omits some. That table gives V, J and clone size, and the DNA gave D and trimming. Among about 200,000 clones listed, 88% were seen once. The sequencing input was peripheral blood. The TCR was taken from a human donor in a cohort sampled during active COVID-19. The chain combines TRBV19 with TRBJ1-6, with 9 bases identical to TRBD1. CDR3 in amino acids: CATRPGQGDNSPLHF. CDR3 in DNA: TGTGCCACCCGCCCGGGACAGGGAGATAATTCACCCCTCCACTTT.